This passage covers 21 T cell receptor beta chains from one sample sequenced in a study of blood T cell repertoires in COVID-19. Some clones are missing from TCRdb's copy, which holds only in-frame ones; the method was immunoSEQ multiplex PCR. The table has approximately 180,000 clones, 80% to 90% seen once; the top ten hold 2.5% to 3.5%. The sequenced sample was peripheral blood. These receptor sequences come from a man between 60 and 70 years old with acute or convalescent COVID-19.

This chain uses TRBV6-1 with TRBJ1-5, with D possibly TRBD1 on 5 matching bases. The germline gives CDR1 MNHNS, CDR2 SASEGT. V shed 1 base and J shed 4 bases, with 11 bases lying between them. The CDR3 loop spans 15 amino acids. The CDR3 DNA follows: TGTGCCAGCAGTGAAGTGGGGGGTAGTAATCAGCCCCAGCATTTT. Protein: CASSEVGGSNQPQHF.

This sequence joins TRBV11-2 and TRBJ1-2; possibly TRBD1 for D (5 bases). This CDR3 region has 16 residues. CDR1 and CDR2 (germline): SGHAT, FQNNGV. V gave up 0 bases and J gave up 7 bases, with 18 bases separating them. The CDR3 DNA sequence: TGTGCCAGCAGCTTAGATCCCGGGACCGGGAGTCTTGGCTACACCTTC. Encoded protein: CASSLDPGTGSLGYTF.

CDR3 DNA: TGTGCCAGCAGTTACACCCACACTGAAGCTTTCTTT. Protein: CASSYTHTEAFF. The chain combines TRBV28 with TRBJ1-1; no definite D call. Per germline, CDR1 MDHEN and CDR2 SYDVKM. V lost 4 bases to trimming and J lost 3 bases, with 6 bases between them. This CDR3 has 12 amino acids.

DNA of the CDR3: TGTGCCAGCAGCTTAATCAGAGGACTAGCGGGGGCGGGGACCCAGTACTTC. Residues: CASSLIRGLAGAGTQYF. The chain carries TRBV7-8 and TRBJ2-5, with 13 bases matching TRBD2. There are 17 residues in the CDR3. Germline V CDR1 and CDR2: SGHVS, FQNEAQ. V shed 2 bases and J 7 bases; nucleotides not matched to a gene: 10. The variable domain in full, with the rest retrieved from reference TRBV7-8 and TRBJ2-5, is GAGVSQSPRYKVAKRGQDVALRCDPISGHVSLFWYQQALGQGPEFLTYFQNEAQLDKSGLPSDRFFAERPEGSVSTLKIQRTQQEDSAVYLCASSLIRGLAGAGTQYFGPGTRLLVL.

The CDR3 region is CASSREFITGELFF. The CDR3 DNA sequence: TGCGCCAGCAGCAGGGAGTTCATCACCGGGGAGCTGTTTTTT. This chain uses TRBV4-3 with TRBJ2-2, with D possibly TRBD2 on 5 matching bases. This CDR3 is 14 amino acids long. Germline CDR1 is LGHNA and CDR2 is YSLEER. Trimming removed 5 bases from V and 4 bases from J, with 11 bases in between.

The J gene is TRBJ1-1, the V gene TRBV11-2; possible D gene TRBD1, 5 bases. CDR1 and CDR2 (germline): SGHAT, FQNNGV. Trimming removed 4 bases at V and 0 bases at J, with 12 bases between. CDR3 length: 15 amino acids. In DNA form, the CDR3 reads TGTGCCAGCAGCTCCCGACAGACAATGAACACTGAAGCTTTCTTT. Translation gives CASSSRQTMNTEAFF.

The chain combines TRBV2 with TRBJ1-2, with D hard to call. The CDR3 is 14 residues long. The germline V gene has CDR1 SNHLY and CDR2 FYNNEI. Trimming shortened V by 2 bases and J by 8 bases, and 15 bases separated the two germline ends. For the CDR3, the DNA is TGTGCCAGCAGTGAAAGAGGGCAAGCGCGGGGCTACACCTTC. The encoded protein is CASSERGQARGYTF.

In this sample, this clone turned up a few times. The V and J genes are TRBV19 and TRBJ2-5; tentative D call: TRBD1 (5 bases). V was cut by 6 bases and J by 3 bases, with 11 bases left in between. CDR3 size: 13 residues. Looked up from germline, CDR1 is LNHDA and CDR2 is SQIVND (reference sequence). The CDR3 DNA reads TGTGCCAGTAGCGGACAAGCCAAAGAGACCCAGTACTTC. Translating gives CASSGQAKETQYF.

V is TRBV3-1 (or the pseudogene TRBV3-2) and J is TRBJ1-5; the D is unclear. CDR1 LGHDT and CDR2 YNNKEL come from the germline V gene (reference sequence). Trimming pared 3 bases from V and 3 bases from J, leaving 15 bases between. The CDR3 sequence is 16 residues long. The CDR3 sequence: CASSQGGEGFNQPQHF. The CDR3 region has the DNA TGTGCCAGCAGCCAGGGCGGGGAAGGGTTCAATCAGCCCCAGCATTTT.

V and J are TRBV25-1 and TRBJ2-3, with D hard to call. V lost 2 bases and J lost 2, with 8 bases in between. Germline lookup yields CDR1 MGHDK and CDR2 SYGVNS. This CDR3 spans 14 amino acids. CDR3 sequence reads: CASSEELVTDTQYF. CDR3 bases: TGTGCCAGCAGTGAAGAACTTGTCACAGATACGCAGTATTTT.

This clone was counted once. The CDR3 coding sequence is TGCGCCAGCAGAGCAACCGGGACTAGCTCCATGCGCTCCTACAATGAGCAGTTCTTC. Protein product: CASRATGTSSMRSYNEQFF. This chain uses TRBV10-2 with TRBJ2-1; 9 nucleotides line up with TRBD2. This CDR3 is 19 amino acids long. The germline V gene has CDR1 WSHSY and CDR2 SAAADI. V was pared by 6 bases and J by 0 bases, with 15 bases of the junction left unmatched.

V usage is TRBV7-3 and J usage is TRBJ2-7; a weak D match, TRBD2 (6 bases). This CDR3 has 15 amino acids. With 1 base removed from V and 0 bases from J, the gap between germline ends came to 10 bases. CDR1 is SGHTA, CDR2 FQGTGA, per germline. As DNA, the CDR3 is TGTGCCAGCAGCTTAATGGCGGGGAGCTCCTACGAGCAGTACTTC. Protein sequence: CASSLMAGSSYEQYF.

This clone turned up a few times. V and J are TRBV18 and TRBJ1-4; no firm D call. The CDR3 sequence is 14 residues long. Per germline, CDR1 KGHSH and CDR2 LQKENI. V gave up 0 bases and J gave up 8 bases, with 10 bases separating them. Here the CDR3 DNA reads TGTGCCAGCTCACCACCAGGCGGCCCCGAAAAACTGTTTTTT. The encoded protein is CASSPPGGPEKLFF.

The chain carries TRBV15 and TRBJ1-4, with D maybe TRBD1 (5 bases). Deletions cut 1 base from V and 8 bases from J, with 14 bases between. The CDR3 is 15 residues long. Germline loops: CDR1 LNHNV, CDR2 YYDKDF (reference sequence). CDR3 amino acids: CATSRARQGWEKLFF. In DNA form, the CDR3 reads TGTGCCACCAGCAGAGCTAGGCAGGGTTGGGAAAAACTGTTTTTT.

This clone appeared a single time. The chain employs TRBV4-1 and TRBJ2-2, with TRBD1 identical over 12 bases. Per the germline V gene, CDR1 is MGHRA and CDR2 is YSYEKL. The length of the CDR3 is 16 residues. V lost 3 bases to trimming and J lost 5 bases; unmatched junction nucleotides: 4. The CDR3 reads CASSQGQGAGTGELFF. CDR3 sequence (DNA): TGCGCCAGCAGCCAGGGACAGGGGGCTGGGACCGGGGAGCTGTTTTTT.

The chain couples TRBV12-5 to TRBJ1-1, with D possibly being TRBD1 (6 bases). This CDR3 has 14 amino acids. The germline gives CDR1 LGHNT, CDR2 FRNRAP. The V and J ends lost 0 bases and 6 bases respectively, with 11 bases between them. The DNA of the CDR3 is TGTGCTAGTGGTTTGGTAAGGGGGACCTCTGAAGCTTTCTTT. This gives the protein CASGLVRGTSEAFF.

This clone was seen a few times. The chain recombines TRBV6-1 with TRBJ2-2; D is undetermined. Germline V gene lookup returns CDR1 MNHNS and CDR2 SASEGT. The V gene lost 1 base and the J gene lost 5 bases, with 14 bases spanning the gap. CDR3 size: 16 residues. The CDR3 nucleotides read TGTGCCAGCAGTGAAGTGGCTAGTGGGTGGACCGGGGAGCTGTTTTTT. This translates into CASSEVASGWTGELFF.

The rearrangement joins TRBV3-1 (or the pseudogene TRBV3-2) to TRBJ2-1, with 9 nucleotides matching TRBD2. The V segment lost 4 bases and the J segment 4 bases; nucleotides outside the gene matches: 8. Germline V gene lookup returns CDR1 LGHDT and CDR2 YNNKEL (reference sequence). The CDR3 is made up of 16 amino acids. The CDR3 DNA reads as TGTGCCAGCAGCCCGTATCTAGCGGGGATGTACAATGAGCAGTTCTTC. It specifies CASSPYLAGMYNEQFF.

The gene calls are TRBV6-5 and TRBJ2-5, with a tentative D call TRBD2 (5 bases). Germline values: CDR1 MNHEY, CDR2 SVGAGI. V shed 0 bases and J shed 4 bases, with 9 bases lying between them. The CDR3 sequence is 14 residues long. The chain's CDR3 is CASSYSGGIETQYF. CDR3 coding DNA: TGTGCCAGCAGTTACTCAGGAGGCATAGAGACCCAGTACTTC.

The genes are TRBV7-9 and TRBJ2-7; 8 bases line up with TRBD1. The CDR3 sequence is 16 residues long. In germline, CDR1 is SEHNR, CDR2 FQNEAQ (reference sequence). Germline trimming cut 5 bases from V and 2 bases from J; bases unmatched to any gene: 11. DNA of the CDR3: TGTGCCAGCAGCCCGAGGACAGGGCGGGGAGCCTACGAGCAGTACTTC. This gives the protein CASSPRTGRGAYEQYF.

This chain uses TRBV4-3 with TRBJ2-2; no clear D. Germline CDR1 is LGHNA and CDR2 is YSLEER. The V and J ends lost 1 base and 9 bases respectively, with 6 bases between them. This CDR3 comprises 12 residues. The CDR3 sequence is CASSQVPRELFF. In DNA, the CDR3 is TGCGCCAGCAGCCAAGTTCCTAGGGAGCTGTTTTTT.